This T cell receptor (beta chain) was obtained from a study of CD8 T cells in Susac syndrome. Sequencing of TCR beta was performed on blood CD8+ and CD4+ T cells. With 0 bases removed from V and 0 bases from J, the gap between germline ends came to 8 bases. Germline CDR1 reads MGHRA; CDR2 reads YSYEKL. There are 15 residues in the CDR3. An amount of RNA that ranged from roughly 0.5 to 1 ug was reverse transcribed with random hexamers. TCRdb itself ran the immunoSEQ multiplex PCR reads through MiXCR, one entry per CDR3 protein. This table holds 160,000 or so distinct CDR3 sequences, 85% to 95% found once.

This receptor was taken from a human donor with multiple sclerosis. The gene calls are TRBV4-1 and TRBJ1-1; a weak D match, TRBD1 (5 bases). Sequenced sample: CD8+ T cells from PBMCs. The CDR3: CASSQDPGLNTEAFF. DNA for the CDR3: TGCGCCAGCAGCCAAGATCCAGGGTTGAACACTGAAGCTTTCTTT.